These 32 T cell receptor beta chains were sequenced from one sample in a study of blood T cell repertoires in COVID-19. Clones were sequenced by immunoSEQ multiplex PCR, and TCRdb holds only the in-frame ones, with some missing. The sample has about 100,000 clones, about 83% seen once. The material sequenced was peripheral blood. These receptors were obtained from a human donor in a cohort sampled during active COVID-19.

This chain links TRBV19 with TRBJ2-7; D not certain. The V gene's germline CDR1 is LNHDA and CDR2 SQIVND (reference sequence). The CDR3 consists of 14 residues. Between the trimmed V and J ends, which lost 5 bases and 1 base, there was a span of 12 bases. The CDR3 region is CASSATAPSYEQYF. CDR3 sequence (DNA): TGTGCCAGTAGTGCTACAGCCCCATCCTACGAGCAGTACTTC.

The CDR3 coding sequence is TGTGCCAGCAGCGACAGGGGAGTTGGCTACACCTTC. Its translation is CASSDRGVGYTF. This chain links TRBV6-2 or TRBV6-3 with TRBJ1-2, with 8 bases aligning to TRBD1. V shed 6 bases, J shed 7 bases, and the junction held 4 bases outside the gene matches. This CDR3 spans 12 amino acids. Germline V gene data show CDR1 as MNHEY and CDR2 as SVGEGT.

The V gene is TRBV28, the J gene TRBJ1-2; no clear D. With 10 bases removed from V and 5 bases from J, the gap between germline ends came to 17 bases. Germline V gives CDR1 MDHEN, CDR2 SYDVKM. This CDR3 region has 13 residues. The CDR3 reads CAIQTQSPYGYTF. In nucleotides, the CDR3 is TGTGCCATCCAAACACAGTCACCATATGGCTACACCTTC.

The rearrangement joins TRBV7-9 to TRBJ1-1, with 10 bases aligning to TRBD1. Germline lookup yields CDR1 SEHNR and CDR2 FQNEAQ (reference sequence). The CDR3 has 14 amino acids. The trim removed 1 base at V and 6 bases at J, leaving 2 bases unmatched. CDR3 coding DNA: TGTGCCAGCAGCTTAGGACAGGGGGCTTCTGAAGCTTTCTTT. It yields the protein CASSLGQGASEAFF.

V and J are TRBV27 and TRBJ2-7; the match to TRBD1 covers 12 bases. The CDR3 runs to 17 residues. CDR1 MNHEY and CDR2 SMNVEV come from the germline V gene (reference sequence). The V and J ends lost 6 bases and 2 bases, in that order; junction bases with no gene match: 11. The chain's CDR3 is CASRQNPGTGGAYEQYF. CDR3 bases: TGTGCCAGCAGACAAAACCCCGGGACAGGGGGCGCCTACGAGCAGTACTTC.

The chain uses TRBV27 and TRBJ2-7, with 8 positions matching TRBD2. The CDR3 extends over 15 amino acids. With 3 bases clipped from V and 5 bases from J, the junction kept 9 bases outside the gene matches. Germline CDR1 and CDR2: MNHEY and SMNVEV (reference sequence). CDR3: CASSFRKAGDNEQYF. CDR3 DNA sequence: TGTGCCAGCAGTTTCCGTAAAGCGGGGGACAACGAGCAGTACTTC.

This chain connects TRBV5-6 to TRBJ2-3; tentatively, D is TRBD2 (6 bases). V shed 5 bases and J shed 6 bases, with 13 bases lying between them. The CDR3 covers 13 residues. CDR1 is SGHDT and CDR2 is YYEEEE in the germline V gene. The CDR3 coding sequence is TGTGCCAGCAGTGTGGGAGGAACCGATACGCAGTATTTT. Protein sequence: CASSVGGTDTQYF. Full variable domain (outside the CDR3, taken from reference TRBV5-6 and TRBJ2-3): DAGVTQSPTHLIKTRGQQVTLRCSPKSGHDTVSWYQQALGQGPQFIFQYYEEEERQRGNFPDRFSGHQFPNYSSELNVNALLLGDSALYLCASSVGGTDTQYFGPGTRLTVL.

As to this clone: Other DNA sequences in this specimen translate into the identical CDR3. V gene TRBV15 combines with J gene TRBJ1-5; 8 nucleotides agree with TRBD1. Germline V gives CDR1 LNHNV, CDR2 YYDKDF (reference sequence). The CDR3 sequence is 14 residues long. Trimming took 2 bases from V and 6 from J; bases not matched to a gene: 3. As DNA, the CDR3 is TGTGCCACCAGCAGACAGGGGGCTACTCAGCCCCAGCATTTT. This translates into CATSRQGATQPQHF.

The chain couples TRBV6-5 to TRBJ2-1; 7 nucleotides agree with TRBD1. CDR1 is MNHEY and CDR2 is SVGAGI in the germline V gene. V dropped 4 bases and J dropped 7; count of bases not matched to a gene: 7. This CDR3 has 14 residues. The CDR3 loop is CASSSPTGWNEQFF. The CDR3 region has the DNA TGTGCCAGCAGTTCCCCGACAGGGTGGAATGAGCAGTTCTTC.

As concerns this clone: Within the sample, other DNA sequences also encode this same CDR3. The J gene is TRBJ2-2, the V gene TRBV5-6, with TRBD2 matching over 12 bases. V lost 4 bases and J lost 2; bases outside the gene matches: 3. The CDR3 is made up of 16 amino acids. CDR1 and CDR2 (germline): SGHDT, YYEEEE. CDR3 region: CASSPSGRANTGELFF. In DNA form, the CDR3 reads TGTGCCAGCAGCCCTAGCGGGAGGGCCAACACCGGGGAGCTGTTTTTT. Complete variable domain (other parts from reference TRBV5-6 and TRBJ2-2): DAGVTQSPTHLIKTRGQQVTLRCSPKSGHDTVSWYQQALGQGPQFIFQYYEEEERQRGNFPDRFSGHQFPNYSSELNVNALLLGDSALYLCASSPSGRANTGELFFGEGSRLTVL.

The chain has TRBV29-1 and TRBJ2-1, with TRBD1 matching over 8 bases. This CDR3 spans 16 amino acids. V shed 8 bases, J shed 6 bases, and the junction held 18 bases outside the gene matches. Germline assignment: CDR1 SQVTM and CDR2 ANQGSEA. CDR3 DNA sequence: TGCAGCTTAAGACAGGGGTTAATGTCGGGCCCCAATGAGCAGTTCTTC. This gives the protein CSLRQGLMSGPNEQFF.

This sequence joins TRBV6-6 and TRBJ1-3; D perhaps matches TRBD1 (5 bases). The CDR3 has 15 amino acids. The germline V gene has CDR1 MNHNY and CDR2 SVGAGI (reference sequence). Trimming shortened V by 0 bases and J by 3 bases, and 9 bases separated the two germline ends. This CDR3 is CASSYSSGHGNTIYF. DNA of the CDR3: TGTGCCAGCAGTTACTCGTCAGGGCATGGAAACACCATATATTTT.

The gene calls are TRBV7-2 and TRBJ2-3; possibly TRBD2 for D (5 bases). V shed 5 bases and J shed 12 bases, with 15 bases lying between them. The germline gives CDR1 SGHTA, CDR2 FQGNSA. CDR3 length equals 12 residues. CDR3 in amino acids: CASSPRDLPQYF. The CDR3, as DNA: TGTGCCAGCAGCCCCCGGGATCTCCCCCAGTATTTT.

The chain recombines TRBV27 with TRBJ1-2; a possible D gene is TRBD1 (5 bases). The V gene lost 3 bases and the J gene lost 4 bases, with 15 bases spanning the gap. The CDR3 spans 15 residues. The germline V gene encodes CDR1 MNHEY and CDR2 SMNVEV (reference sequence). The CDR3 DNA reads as TGTGCCAGCAGTTTCAAAGAAGGGGCTGGCTATGGCTACACCTTC. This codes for CASSFKEGAGYGYTF.

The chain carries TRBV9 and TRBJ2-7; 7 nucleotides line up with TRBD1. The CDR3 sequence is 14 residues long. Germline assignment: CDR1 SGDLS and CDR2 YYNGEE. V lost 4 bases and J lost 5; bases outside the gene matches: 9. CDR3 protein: CASSPRTGINEQYF. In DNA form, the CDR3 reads TGTGCCAGCAGCCCCCGGACAGGCATCAACGAGCAGTACTTC.

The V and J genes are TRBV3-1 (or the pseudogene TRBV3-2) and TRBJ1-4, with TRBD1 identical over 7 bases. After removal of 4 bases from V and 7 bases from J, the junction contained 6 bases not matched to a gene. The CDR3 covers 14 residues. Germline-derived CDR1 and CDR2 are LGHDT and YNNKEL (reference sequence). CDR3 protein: CASSLGTATEKLFF. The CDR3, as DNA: TGTGCCAGCAGCCTCGGGACAGCCACTGAAAAACTGTTTTTT.

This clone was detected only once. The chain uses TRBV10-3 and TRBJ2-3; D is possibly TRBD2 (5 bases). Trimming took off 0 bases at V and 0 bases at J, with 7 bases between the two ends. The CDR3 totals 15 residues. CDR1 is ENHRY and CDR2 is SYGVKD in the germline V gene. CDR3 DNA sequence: TGTGCCATCAGTGAGTCGGGAGCGAGCACAGATACGCAGTATTTT. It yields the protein CAISESGASTDTQYF.

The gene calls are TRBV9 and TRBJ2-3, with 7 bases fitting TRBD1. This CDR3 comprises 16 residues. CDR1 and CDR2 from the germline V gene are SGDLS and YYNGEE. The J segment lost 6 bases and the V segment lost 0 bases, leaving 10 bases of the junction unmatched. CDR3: CASSVDDRVYSDTQYF. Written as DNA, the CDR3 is TGTGCCAGCAGCGTAGACGACAGGGTATATTCGGATACGCAGTATTTT.

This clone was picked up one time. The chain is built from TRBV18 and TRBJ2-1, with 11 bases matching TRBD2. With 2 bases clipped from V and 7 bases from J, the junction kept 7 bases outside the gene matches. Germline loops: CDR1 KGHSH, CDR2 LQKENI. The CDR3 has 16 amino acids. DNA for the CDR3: TGTGCCAGCTCACCATCGGTAGCGGGGGGGCTAAATGAGCAGTTCTTC. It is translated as CASSPSVAGGLNEQFF.

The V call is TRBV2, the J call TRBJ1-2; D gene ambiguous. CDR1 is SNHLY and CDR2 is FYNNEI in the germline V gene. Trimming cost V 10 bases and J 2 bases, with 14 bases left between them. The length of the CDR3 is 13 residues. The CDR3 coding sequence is TGTGCCACCAAAGCGGGCCGCAACTATGGCTACACCTTC. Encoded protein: CATKAGRNYGYTF.

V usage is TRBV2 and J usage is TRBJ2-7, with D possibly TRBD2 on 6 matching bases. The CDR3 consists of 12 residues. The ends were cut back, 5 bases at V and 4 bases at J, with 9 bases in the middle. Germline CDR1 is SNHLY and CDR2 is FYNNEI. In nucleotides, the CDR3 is TGTGCCAGCAGTAGACTAGAATACGAGCAGTACTTC. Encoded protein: CASSRLEYEQYF.

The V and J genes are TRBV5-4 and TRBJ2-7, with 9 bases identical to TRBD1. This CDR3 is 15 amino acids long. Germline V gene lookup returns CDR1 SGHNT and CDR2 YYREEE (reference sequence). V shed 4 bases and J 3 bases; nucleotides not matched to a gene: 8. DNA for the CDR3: TGTGCCAGCAGCGCCGGGACAGGGAATGTCTACGAGCAGTACTTC. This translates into CASSAGTGNVYEQYF.

The CDR3 region has the DNA TGTGCCTGGAGTACAGGGCTGAACACTGAAGCTTTCTTT. Residues: CAWSTGLNTEAFF. This sequence joins TRBV30 and TRBJ1-1; tentative D call: TRBD1 (6 bases). Trimming took off 2 bases at V and 0 bases at J, with 7 bases between the two ends. This CDR3 region has 13 residues. The V gene's germline CDR1 is GTSNPN and CDR2 SVGIG (reference sequence).

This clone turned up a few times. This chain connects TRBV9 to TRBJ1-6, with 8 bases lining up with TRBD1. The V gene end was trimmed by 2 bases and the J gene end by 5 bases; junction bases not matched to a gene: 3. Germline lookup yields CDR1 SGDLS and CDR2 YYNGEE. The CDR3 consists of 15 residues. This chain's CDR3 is CASSVMTGDNSPLHF. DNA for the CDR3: TGTGCCAGCAGCGTTATGACAGGGGATAATTCACCCCTCCACTTT.

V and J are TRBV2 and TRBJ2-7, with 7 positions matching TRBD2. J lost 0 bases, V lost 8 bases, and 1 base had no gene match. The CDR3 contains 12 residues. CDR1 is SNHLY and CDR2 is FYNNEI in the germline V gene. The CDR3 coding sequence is TGTGCCAGCGGGGGGGTCTCCTACGAGCAGTACTTC. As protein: CASGGVSYEQYF.

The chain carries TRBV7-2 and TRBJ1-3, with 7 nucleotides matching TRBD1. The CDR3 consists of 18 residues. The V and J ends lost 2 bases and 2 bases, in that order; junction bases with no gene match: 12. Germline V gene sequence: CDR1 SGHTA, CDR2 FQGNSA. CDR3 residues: CASSLRSGQGVPGNTIYF. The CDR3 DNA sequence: TGTGCCAGCAGCTTAAGGTCTGGGCAGGGGGTGCCTGGAAACACCATATATTTT. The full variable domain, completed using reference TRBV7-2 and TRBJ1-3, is GAGVSQSPSNKVTEKGKDVELRCDPISGHTALYWYRQSLGQGLEFLIYFQGNSAPDKSGLPSDRFSAERTGGSVSTLTIQRTQQEDSAVYLCASSLRSGQGVPGNTIYFGEGSWLTVV.

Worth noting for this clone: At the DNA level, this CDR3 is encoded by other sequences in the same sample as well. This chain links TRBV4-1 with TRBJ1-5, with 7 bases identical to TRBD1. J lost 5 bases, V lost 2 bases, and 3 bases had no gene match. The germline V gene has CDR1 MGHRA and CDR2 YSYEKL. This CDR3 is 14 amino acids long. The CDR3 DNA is TGCGCCAGCAGCCAACCGGGACAGCATCAGCCCCAGCATTTT. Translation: CASSQPGQHQPQHF.

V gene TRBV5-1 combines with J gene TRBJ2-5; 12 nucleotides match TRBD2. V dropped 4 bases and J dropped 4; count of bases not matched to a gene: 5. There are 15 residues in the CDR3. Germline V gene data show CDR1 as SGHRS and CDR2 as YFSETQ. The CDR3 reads CASSTELAGGETQYF. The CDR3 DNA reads TGCGCCAGCAGCACCGAACTAGCGGGGGGAGAGACCCAGTACTTC. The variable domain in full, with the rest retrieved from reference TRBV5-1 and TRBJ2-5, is KAGVTQTPRYLIKTRGQQVTLSCSPISGHRSVSWYQQTPGQGLQFLFEYFSETQRNKGNFPGRFSGRQFSNSRSEMNVSTLELGDSALYLCASSTELAGGETQYFGPGTRLLVL.

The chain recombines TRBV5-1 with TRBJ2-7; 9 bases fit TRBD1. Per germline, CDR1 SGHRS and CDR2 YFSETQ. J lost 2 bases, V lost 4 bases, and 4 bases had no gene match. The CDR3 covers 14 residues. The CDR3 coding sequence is TGCGCCAGCAGCGTGACAGGGGGAGCCTACGAGCAGTACTTC. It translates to CASSVTGGAYEQYF.

The CDR3 spells CASSYSAGPYEQYF. DNA for the CDR3: TGTGCCAGCAGTTACTCTGCAGGCCCCTACGAGCAGTACTTC. The chain couples TRBV6-5 to TRBJ2-7; D unclear. V was pared by 0 bases and J by 2 bases, with 8 bases between. The CDR3 runs to 14 residues. Germline values: CDR1 MNHEY, CDR2 SVGAGI.

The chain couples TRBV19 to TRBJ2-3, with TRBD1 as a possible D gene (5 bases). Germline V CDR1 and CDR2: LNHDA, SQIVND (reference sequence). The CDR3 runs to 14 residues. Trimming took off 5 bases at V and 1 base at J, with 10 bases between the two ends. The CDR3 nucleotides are TGTGCCAGTAGTGTACAACAGGGCACAGATACGCAGTATTTT. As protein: CASSVQQGTDTQYF. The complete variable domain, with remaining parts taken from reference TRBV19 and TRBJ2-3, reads DGGITQSPKYLFRKEGQNVTLSCEQNLNHDAMYWYRQDPGQGLRLIYYSQIVNDFQKGDIAEGYSVSREKKESFPLTVTSAQKNPTAFYLCASSVQQGTDTQYFGPGTRLTVL.

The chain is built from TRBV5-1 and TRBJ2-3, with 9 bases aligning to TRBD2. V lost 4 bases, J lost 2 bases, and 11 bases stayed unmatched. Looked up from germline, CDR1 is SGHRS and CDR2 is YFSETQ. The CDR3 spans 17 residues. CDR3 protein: CASSASGSSGNTDTQYF. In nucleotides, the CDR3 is TGCGCCAGCAGCGCCTCAGGTTCTAGCGGGAACACAGATACGCAGTATTTT.